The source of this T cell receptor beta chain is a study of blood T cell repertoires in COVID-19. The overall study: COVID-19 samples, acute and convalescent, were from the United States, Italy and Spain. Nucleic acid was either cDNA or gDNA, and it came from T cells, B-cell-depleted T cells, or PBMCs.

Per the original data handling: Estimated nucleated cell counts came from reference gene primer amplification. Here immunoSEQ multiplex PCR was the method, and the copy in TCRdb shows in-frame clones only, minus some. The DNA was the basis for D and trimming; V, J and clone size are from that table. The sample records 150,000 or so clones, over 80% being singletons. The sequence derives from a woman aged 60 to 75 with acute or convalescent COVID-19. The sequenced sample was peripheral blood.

CDR3 sequence (DNA): TGTGCCAGCAGCCAGAGGTATAGCGGGGGAGCAGATACGCAGTATTTT. It specifies CASSQRYSGGADTQYF. The chain has TRBV7-6 and TRBJ2-3; 9 nucleotides line up with TRBD2. The CDR3 runs to 16 residues. Germline V gene data show CDR1 as SGHVS and CDR2 as FNYEAQ. The junction had 10 bases not matched to a gene; V was cut back by 5 bases and J by 4 bases.